The T cell receptor (beta chain) described here comes from a study of shared clonotypes between healthy human individuals. Findings and caveats of the study: Since donors were few, the genetic and exposure-history diversity represented was limited.

The CDR3 runs to 15 residues. Germline V gene lookup returns CDR1 SGHRS and CDR2 YFSETQ. V lost 5 bases, J lost 4 bases, and 15 bases lay in between. About this clone: What it recognizes is unknown.

Sequencing used immunoSEQ multiplex PCR; TCRdb keeps in-frame clones, though not all of them. The sample includes roughly 1,600,000 clones, 97% to 99% of them seen just once. This receptor was obtained from a man aged 25 to 45 in good health. The chain has TRBV5-1 and TRBJ2-2; D possibly corresponds to TRBD1 (6 bases). The specimen sequenced was naive CD4+ T cells sorted from blood. The subset: CD45RA+ positively selected. The CDR3 spells CASRTAGTTTGELFF. The CDR3 DNA sequence: TGCGCCAGCAGAACAGCCGGGACAACCACCGGGGAGCTGTTTTTT.